One sample yielded the 20 T cell receptor beta chains listed below, sequenced in a study of HIV-infected patients and healthy controls. cDNA was made from about 500 ng RNA using alpha and beta constant primers. Each of the alpha and beta chains got its own library through chain-specific third strand synthesis with indices. TCRdb re-called the 5' RACE reads with MiXCR, one entry per CDR3 protein. The repertoire holds approximately 25,000 distinct CDR3 sequences, 7.5% to 10% seen once, with 3% to 4.5% in the top ten. All unsorted peripheral T cells were captured because whole blood was used without fractionation. Specimen: blood. The origin of the receptors is an adult in good health.

Many counts were recorded for this clonotype. The V call is TRBV6-5, the J call TRBJ2-2; perhaps TRBD1 as D (5 bases). The CDR3 is made up of 15 amino acids. Between the trimmed V and J ends, which lost 6 bases and 0 bases, there was a span of 11 bases. The V gene's germline CDR1 is MNHEY and CDR2 SVGAGI. CDR3 bases: TGTGCCAGCAGAAGACAGATCCCGAACACCGGGGAGCTGTTTTTT. Amino acids: CASRRQIPNTGELFF.

In nucleotides, the CDR3 is TGCAGCGTTGATGGTCAGGGGAACACCGGGGAGCTGTTTTTT. Translated: CSVDGQGNTGELFF. The V gene is TRBV29-1, the J gene TRBJ2-2, with D perhaps matching TRBD1 (5 bases). V dropped 3 bases and J dropped 1 base, with 9 bases sitting between them. The CDR3 runs to 14 residues. The germline CDR1 and CDR2 sequences are SQVTM and ANQGSEA.

The chain recombines TRBV20-1 with TRBJ1-1, with 7 bases identical to TRBD1. The CDR3 runs 14 residues. With V trimmed by 3 bases and J by 2 bases, 6 bases remained unmatched. Germline V gives CDR1 DFQATT, CDR2 SNEGSKA (reference sequence). The CDR3 region is CSASVGDSNTEAFF. The CDR3 nucleotides are TGCAGTGCTAGTGTAGGGGACAGTAACACTGAAGCTTTCTTT.

The sample holds many counts of this clonotype. The CDR3 DNA reads as TGTGCCAGTAGTATAGTATCGGGGCAGCGTGGCTACACCTTC. It encodes CASSIVSGQRGYTF. The chain uses TRBV19 and TRBJ1-2; possibly TRBD1 for D (5 bases). The V and J ends lost 1 base and 7 bases respectively, with 13 bases between them. The CDR3 has 14 residues. Germline V gives CDR1 LNHDA, CDR2 SQIVND (reference sequence).

The rearrangement links TRBV19 to TRBJ2-1, with TRBD1 identical over 8 bases. CDR1 is LNHDA, CDR2 SQIVND, per germline (reference sequence). V shed 1 base and J 2 bases; nucleotides not matched to a gene: 4. The CDR3 contains 16 residues. This CDR3 is CASSIVPGGPYNEQFF. In nucleotides, the CDR3 is TGTGCCAGTAGTATAGTGCCAGGGGGCCCCTACAATGAGCAGTTCTTC.

This clonotype has a handful of counts. V usage is TRBV7-8 and J usage is TRBJ2-4; D is uncertain. The germline V and J ends were trimmed by 1 base and 2 bases, with 3 bases remaining between them. The CDR3 contains 13 residues. Germline values: CDR1 SGHVS, CDR2 FQNEAQ. CDR3 sequence reads: CASSLGPKNIQYF. CDR3 sequence (DNA): TGTGCCAGCAGCTTAGGGCCCAAAAACATTCAGTACTTC.

V is TRBV20-1 and J is TRBJ2-7; the D is unclear. The CDR3 is 13 amino acids. Deletions cut 3 bases from V and 7 bases from J, with 16 bases between. CDR1 is DFQATT and CDR2 is SNEGSKA in the germline V gene (reference sequence). CDR3 residues: CSASLSNPAEQYF. CDR3 bases: TGCAGTGCTAGCTTGAGTAATCCGGCGGAGCAGTACTTC.

This clonotype was seen at least ten times. The chain employs TRBV29-1 and TRBJ2-7; D might be TRBD1 (5 bases). Between the trimmed V and J ends, which lost 3 bases and 2 bases, there was a span of 14 bases. The CDR3 is 14 amino acids. Germline V gene sequence: CDR1 SQVTM, CDR2 ANQGSEA. CDR3 sequence reads: CSVEGKGRPYEQYF. CDR3 sequence (DNA): TGCAGCGTTGAGGGAAAGGGGCGTCCCTACGAGCAGTACTTC.

This clonotype was seen a few times. The CDR3, as DNA: TGTGCCAGCAGTGGGGGACTACCAGGCACAGATACGCAGTATTTT. Its translation is CASSGGLPGTDTQYF. The gene calls are TRBV2 and TRBJ2-3; 7 nucleotides agree with TRBD2. CDR1 SNHLY and CDR2 FYNNEI come from the germline V gene. The CDR3 totals 15 residues. Trimming cost V 4 bases and J 1 base; bases outside gene matches: 5.

This clonotype is labeled medium-sized. In nucleotides, the CDR3 is TGTGCCAGCAGTGATAGTTGGGACAGGGGGTCGGGTGAGCAGTTCTTC. Residues: CASSDSWDRGSGEQFF. The J gene is TRBJ2-1, the V gene TRBV25-1; 11 bases are a match to TRBD1. J was trimmed by 9 bases and V by 3 bases; bases with no gene match: 10. Germline loops: CDR1 MGHDK, CDR2 SYGVNS. The CDR3 has 16 amino acids.

This clonotype was detected ten times or more. The CDR3 nucleotides are TGTGCCAGCAGCTTGAGACCCGGGACAGTAAATGAAAAACTGTTTTTT. Translation: CASSLRPGTVNEKLFF. The gene calls are TRBV7-2 and TRBJ1-4, with TRBD1 matching 7 bases. Germline CDR1 is SGHTA and CDR2 is FQGNSA. This CDR3 contains 16 residues. The V and J ends lost 3 bases and 5 bases, in that order; junction bases with no gene match: 9.

This clonotype was recorded at least ten times. The chain joins TRBV14 to TRBJ1-3; tentatively, D is TRBD1 (5 bases). The CDR3 loop spans 15 amino acids. The germline V and J ends were trimmed by 1 base and 1 base, with 8 bases remaining between them. Germline V gene data show CDR1 as SGHDN and CDR2 as FVKESK. The CDR3 is CASSQAGASGNTIYF. The CDR3 bases are TGTGCCAGCAGCCAAGCTGGGGCTTCTGGAAACACCATATATTTT.

This clonotype appeared many times. The chain has TRBV29-1 and TRBJ1-1; D remains ambiguous. CDR3 length: 15 residues. Germline V CDR1 and CDR2: SQVTM, ANQGSEA. V was trimmed by 1 base and J by 3 bases, leaving 15 bases between them. This chain's CDR3 is CSVEGQQKKDTEAFF. The CDR3 DNA reads TGCAGCGTTGAAGGGCAGCAAAAGAAGGACACTGAAGCTTTCTTT.

In its sample, this clonotype ranks as medium-sized. The chain links TRBV20-1 to TRBJ1-5, with D unresolved. The germline gives CDR1 DFQATT, CDR2 SNEGSKA (reference sequence). CDR3 length equals 16 residues. Trimming stripped 0 bases from V and 0 bases from J, with 12 bases between. CDR3 residues: CSARDESEYSNQPQHF. The CDR3 coding sequence is TGCAGTGCTAGAGATGAGAGCGAATATAGCAATCAGCCCCAGCATTTT.

This clonotype was seen repeatedly, ten times or more. The gene calls are TRBV19 and TRBJ1-5; no reliable D call. The germline V gene has CDR1 LNHDA and CDR2 SQIVND (reference sequence). V was shortened by 2 bases and J by 3 bases, with 8 bases between the two germline ends. This CDR3 has 14 amino acids. The CDR3 nucleotides are TGTGCCAGTAGTATACTAACAGACAATCAGCCCCAGCATTTT. The encoded protein is CASSILTDNQPQHF.

CDR3 sequence (DNA): TGTGCCAGCAGCTTCCCCAGTCCTGAAGCCACAGATACGCAGTATTTT. Translation gives CASSFPSPEATDTQYF. V gene TRBV28 combines with J gene TRBJ2-3, with no clear D. Germline-derived CDR1 and CDR2 are MDHEN and SYDVKM. The V and J ends lost 6 bases and 2 bases respectively, with 18 bases between them. The CDR3 is made up of 16 amino acids.

The gene calls are TRBV5-8 and TRBJ2-5; TRBD1 aligns across 10 bases. This CDR3 has 15 residues. Germline V gives CDR1 SGHTS, CDR2 YDEGEE. The V segment lost 3 bases and the J segment 4 bases; nucleotides outside the gene matches: 6. CDR3 DNA: TGTGCCAGCAGCTCGAGGACAGGGGGGCTAGAGACCCAGTACTTC. Protein product: CASSSRTGGLETQYF.

This clonotype was observed at least ten times. The chain couples TRBV6-1 to TRBJ1-1; D ambiguous. Germline V gene lookup returns CDR1 MNHNS and CDR2 SASEGT. V was shortened by 7 bases and J by 11 bases, with 23 bases between the two germline ends. The CDR3 has 14 residues. The CDR3 DNA reads as TGTGCCAGCATACGGGGTCCCAGCGGTTCTTGGGCTTTCTTT. As protein: CASIRGPSGSWAFF.

In this sample, this clonotype turned up a few times. The V gene is TRBV7-2, the J gene TRBJ1-1; no definite D call. Germline CDR1 reads SGHTA; CDR2 reads FQGNSA. V was pared by 5 bases and J by 2 bases, with 12 bases between. This CDR3 region has 14 residues. Here the CDR3 DNA reads TGTGCCAGCAGCCCGGCGGCAGTCAACACTGAAGCTTTCTTT. Translated: CASSPAAVNTEAFF.

This clonotype is judged medium-sized. The chain combines TRBV20-1 with TRBJ2-3, with D perhaps TRBD2 (6 bases). Germline lookup yields CDR1 DFQATT and CDR2 SNEGSKA (reference sequence). V lost 2 bases and J 1 base, leaving 10 bases between the germline ends. The CDR3 runs to 14 residues. This CDR3 reads CSARLPGGTDTQYF. CDR3 DNA: TGCAGTGCTAGACTTCCGGGGGGCACAGATACGCAGTATTTT.